Below, 3 T cell receptor beta chains from the same sample are listed, as sequenced in a study of regulatory T cells in long-lasting Graves disease. Stated time point: newly diagnosed GD, antithyroid drugs for less than 3 months. PBMC RNA was the source of the TCR library. CDR3-region Arm-PCR and iRepertoire HTBI primers produced the TCR beta libraries. MiXCR, applied by TCRdb to the multiplex PCR reads, yields one record per CDR3 protein. The repertoire has approximately 470,000 distinct CDR3 sequences, about a sixth of them found once; the top ten carry 9% to 15%. This sample was shared with a second study, whose subject was T cells in Graves' hyperthyroidism and ophthalmopathy.

The material was peripheral blood mononuclear cells (PBMCs), obtained at new diagnosis, from a patient treated with antithyroid drugs. The source is a middle-aged man with Graves disease.

The V and J genes are TRBV11-2 and TRBJ2-2, with no clear D. Germline CDR1 SGHAT, CDR2 FQNNGV. Between the trimmed V and J ends, which lost 2 bases and 6 bases, there was a span of 16 bases. The length of the CDR3 is 16 residues. The CDR3 DNA follows: TGTGCCAGCAGCTTACCAGCGACCCTACGTCCCGGGGAGCTGTTTTTT. Protein sequence: CASSLPATLRPGELFF.

The chain recombines TRBV29-1 with TRBJ2-5; 8 nucleotides match TRBD2. The length of the CDR3 is 12 residues. Unmatched junction bases numbered 4, after V lost 6 bases and J lost 4 bases. Germline CDR1 SQVTM, CDR2 ANQGSEA. The CDR3 reads CSVTSAPETQYF. In DNA, the CDR3 is TGCAGCGTGACTAGCGCCCCAGAGACCCAGTACTTC.

This clonotype was observed at least ten times. This chain joins TRBV20-1 and TRBJ2-3, with D tentatively TRBD2 (5 bases). CDR1 DFQATT and CDR2 SNEGSKA come from the germline V gene (reference sequence). Trimming took off 3 bases at V and 4 bases at J, with 17 bases between the two ends. The CDR3 is made up of 15 amino acids. CDR3 in DNA: TGCAGTGCTAGGTCTTCATCCGCGAGGGCAGATACGCAGTATTTT. Its translation is CSARSSSARADTQYF.